This entry concerns a single TCR beta chain. As yet, its antigen is unknown. From the RACE reads, TCRdb called clonotypes with MiXCR, one entry per CDR3 protein. The table includes around 74,000 distinct CDR3 sequences, around 30% detected once. Time point here: patch test 1, 2 weeks after DPC sensitization. Treatment noted: therapeutic diphenylcyclopropenone sensitization with weekly scalp DPC. Total RNA was isolated from whole blood that had not been fractionated. The data belong to a study of human T cells and chemical hapten exposure. The study's findings and limits: TCRs exceeding 1 in 1000 frequency stayed unchanged with DPC sensitization. The donor cohort had alopecia, so its immune response may not match that of healthy people.

The CDR3 is made up of 15 amino acids. The V gene's germline CDR1 is SNHLY and CDR2 FYNNEI. Trimming took 6 bases from V and 0 from J; bases not matched to a gene: 6. The TCR comes from a man aged 35-49 years with alopecia areata. Some clones in this sample may be carry-over from other donors' samples. V is TRBV2 and J is TRBJ2-3, with 7 bases matching TRBD2. Material: whole blood, obtained in connection with sensitization to the hapten diphenylcyclopropenone (DPC). The CDR3 loop reads CASSPSTSSTDTQYF. For the CDR3, the DNA is TGTGCCAGCAGCCCCTCGACTAGCAGCACAGATACGCAGTATTTT. The full variable domain, with the rest looked up from reference TRBV2 and TRBJ2-3, is EPEVTQTPSHQVTQMGQEVILRCVPISNHLYFYWYRQILGQKVEFLVSFYNNEISEKSEIFDDQFSVERPDGSNFTLKIRSTKLEDSAMYFCASSPSTSSTDTQYFGPGTRLTVL.